The clone carrying this TCR beta chain occurred a few times. This entry comes from a study of tumour-infiltrating T cells in Burkitt lymphoma. Study-level background: Overall and progression-free survival were predicted by productive clonality.

Using immunoSEQ multiplex PCR, the repertoire was profiled, and TCRdb retains in-frame clones only, with some absent. The table records about 5,100 clones, about 11% of them present only once. The origin of this receptor is a human donor with diffuse large B-cell lymphoma. Sequences were obtained from tumor tissue.

CDR3: CASSPPHLANTEAFF. CDR3 in DNA: TGTGCCAGTAGCCCCCCCCACCTGGCGAACACTGAAGCTTTCTTT. The chain combines TRBV19 with TRBJ1-1; D gene uncertain. Trimming pared 6 bases from V and 1 base from J, leaving 15 bases between. The CDR3 has 15 amino acids. The germline V gene has CDR1 LNHDA and CDR2 SQIVND (reference sequence).